Listed here is a single T cell receptor beta chain. Its specificity is unknown. An end of the junction differs from the germline gene, which may be a read error. There are 11 residues in the CDR3. Germline assignment: CDR1 MNHEY and CDR2 SVGEGT. This entry belongs to a study of blood T cells in healthy people across ages. Study observations and caveats: There was no known CMV status for donors, so expanded clonotype changes were possibly confounded. Observed TCR beta diversity showed a strong correlation with the percentage of naive T cells as measured by flow cytometry.

PBMCs, at least 6 million per sample, were isolated. Then a second PCR, running roughly 6 to 11 cycles, was carried out with a sample-barcoded 5' primer and a J-beta primer mix. CDR3-containing paired-end reads numbering at least 2.5 million came from each sample. TCRdb re-derived calls from the 5' RACE reads in MiXCR, one entry per CDR3 protein. The sample yields roughly 1,500,000 distinct CDR3 sequences, 42% seen once. The TCR sequence derives from a young woman in good health. The sample comprised blood. V and J are TRBV6-2 or TRBV6-3 and TRBJ2-1; D is undetermined. This CDR3 reads CASRNYNERFF. Written as DNA, the CDR3 is TGTGCCAGCAGGAACTACAATGAGCGGTTCTTC.